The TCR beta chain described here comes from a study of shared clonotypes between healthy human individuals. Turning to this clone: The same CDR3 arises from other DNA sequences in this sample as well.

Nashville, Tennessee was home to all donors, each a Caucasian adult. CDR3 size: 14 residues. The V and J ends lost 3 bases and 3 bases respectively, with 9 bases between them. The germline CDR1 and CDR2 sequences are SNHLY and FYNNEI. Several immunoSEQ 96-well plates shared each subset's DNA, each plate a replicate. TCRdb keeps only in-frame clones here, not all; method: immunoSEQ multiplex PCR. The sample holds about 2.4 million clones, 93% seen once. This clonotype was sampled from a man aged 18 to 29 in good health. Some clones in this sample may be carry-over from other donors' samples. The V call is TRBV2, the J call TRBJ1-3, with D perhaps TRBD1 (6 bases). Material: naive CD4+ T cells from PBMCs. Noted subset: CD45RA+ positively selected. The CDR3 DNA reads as TGTGCCAGCAGTGACAGGGGTAGTGGAAACACCATATATTTT. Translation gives CASSDRGSGNTIYF. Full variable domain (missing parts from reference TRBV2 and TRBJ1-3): EPEVTQTPSHQVTQMGQEVILRCVPISNHLYFYWYRQILGQKVEFLVSFYNNEISEKSEIFDDQFSVERPDGSNFTLKIRSTKLEDSAMYFCASSDRGSGNTIYFGEGSWLTVV.